What follows are 8 T cell receptor beta chains derived from one specimen sequenced in a study of cytomegalovirus exposure and HLA in healthy donors. Primers: 60 Vbeta forward and 13 Jbeta reverse. Assay: immunoSEQ multiplex PCR; the TCRdb copy retains only in-frame clones and omits some. Of roughly 170,000 clones in the sample, 70% to 80% were seen once. The sequenced sample consisted of PBMCs. These receptors all stem from a female donor in good health and CMV-seronegative.

This sequence joins TRBV9 and TRBJ2-5; possible D gene TRBD1, 5 bases. The CDR3 is 13 residues long. Germline loops: CDR1 SGDLS, CDR2 YYNGEE. Trimming cost V 1 base and J 1 base, with 5 bases left between them. The CDR3 DNA follows: TGTGCCAGCAGCGTAACAGGCCAAGAGACCCAGTACTTC. Protein product: CASSVTGQETQYF.

The chain employs TRBV11-2 and TRBJ2-1; 8 bases match TRBD2. With 5 bases clipped from V and 4 bases from J, the junction kept 10 bases outside the gene matches. This CDR3 has 16 amino acids. Per the germline V gene, CDR1 is SGHAT and CDR2 is FQNNGV. Here the CDR3 reads CASSAKTTSGYNEQFF. CDR3 coding DNA: TGTGCCAGCAGCGCCAAGACCACTAGCGGATACAATGAGCAGTTCTTC.

This rearrangement joins TRBV21-1 to TRBJ2-5; the table names TRBD2, a call not compared with the DNA. TRBV21-1 is marked as a pseudogene. The CDR3 has 15 residues. CDR3 coding DNA: TGTGCCAGCAGCTGCGGGAGGGGGGACCAAGAGACCCAGTACTTC. This translates into CASSCGRGDQETQYF.

This clone has a single count. The chain is built from TRBV6-5 and TRBJ1-2, with 7 positions matching TRBD1. Germline CDR1 and CDR2: MNHEY and SVGAGI. The CDR3 is 14 residues long. V lost 2 bases, J lost 6 bases, and 6 bases stayed unmatched. CDR3 sequence reads: CASSYRGLMHGYTF. In DNA form, the CDR3 reads TGTGCCAGCAGTTACAGGGGGCTTATGCATGGCTACACCTTC.

V and J are TRBV6-1 and TRBJ1-2; D gene ambiguous. The length of the CDR3 is 13 residues. The germline CDR1 and CDR2 sequences are MNHNS and SASEGT. V was trimmed by 8 bases and J by 7 bases, leaving 17 bases between them. This chain's CDR3 is CASAEVDSGGYTF. DNA for the CDR3: TGTGCCAGCGCCGAGGTAGATTCGGGTGGCTACACCTTC.

The V call is TRBV27, the J call TRBJ2-5, with 16 bases lining up with TRBD2. CDR1 is MNHEY and CDR2 is SMNVEV in the germline V gene (reference sequence). V trimming: 5 bases; J trimming: 4 bases; junction bases outside the gene matches: 7. The CDR3 has 17 amino acids. In nucleotides, the CDR3 is TGTGCCAGCAGTCCCCAGGGACTAGCGGGGGGGCCAGAGACCCAGTACTTC. Amino acid sequence: CASSPQGLAGGPETQYF.

The CDR3 protein is CASSLDRGRLAGGRSNEQFF. The CDR3 region has the DNA TGTGCCAGCAGCTTAGATAGGGGTCGGCTAGCGGGGGGGCGGTCGAATGAGCAGTTCTTC. This chain connects TRBV11-2 to TRBJ2-1; 12 bases line up with TRBD2. V lost 0 bases, J lost 7 bases, and 16 bases stayed unmatched. CDR1 and CDR2 from the germline V gene are SGHAT and FQNNGV. CDR3 length: 20 residues. The entire variable domain, with the rest obtained from reference TRBV11-2 and TRBJ2-1, is as follows: EAGVAQSPRYKIIEKRQSVAFWCNPISGHATLYWYQQILGQGPKLLIQFQNNGVVDDSQLPKDRFSAERLKGVDSTLKIQPAKLEDSAVYLCASSLDRGRLAGGRSNEQFFGPGTRLTVL.

Remarks on this clone: Other DNA sequences in the same sample also yield this CDR3. The chain has TRBV11-2 and TRBJ1-2; D uncertain. There are 14 residues in the CDR3. Germline V gene data show CDR1 as SGHAT and CDR2 as FQNNGV. V lost 1 base, J lost 3 bases, and 9 bases lay in between. This CDR3 reads CASSLGAGYYGYTF. The CDR3, as DNA: TGTGCCAGCAGCTTAGGCGCGGGGTACTATGGCTACACCTTC.